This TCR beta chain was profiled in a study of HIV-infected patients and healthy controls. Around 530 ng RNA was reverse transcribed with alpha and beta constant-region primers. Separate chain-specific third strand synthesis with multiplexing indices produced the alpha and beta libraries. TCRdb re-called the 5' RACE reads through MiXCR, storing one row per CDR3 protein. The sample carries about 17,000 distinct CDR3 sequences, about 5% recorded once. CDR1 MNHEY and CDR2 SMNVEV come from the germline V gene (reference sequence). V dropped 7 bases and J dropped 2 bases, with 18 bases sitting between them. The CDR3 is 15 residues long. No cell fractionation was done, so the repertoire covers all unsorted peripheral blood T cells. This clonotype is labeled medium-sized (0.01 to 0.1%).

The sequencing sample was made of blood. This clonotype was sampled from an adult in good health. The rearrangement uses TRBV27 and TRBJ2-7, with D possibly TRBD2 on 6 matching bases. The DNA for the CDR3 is TGTGCCAGCACTCCCCGCCCCGGGACTCCCTACGAGCAGTACTTC. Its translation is CASTPRPGTPYEQYF.